This T cell receptor beta chain came from a study of CD8 T cells in ankylosing spondylitis. Whole-study findings and limits: The disease-linked clones had a CD8+ phenotype and low blood frequencies. In ankylosing spondylitis blood, a motif of several highly homologous TCR beta variants appeared characteristic.

TCRdb recomputed calls from the 5' RACE reads with MiXCR, one row per CDR3 protein. Of 200,000 to 250,000 distinct CDR3 sequences listed, 7% to 8% are singletons. This clonotype was seen many times. Its cognate antigen is unknown. Sequencing used blood, either unsorted or a sorted T cell fraction (not recorded which). The sequence was collected from a male donor with ankylosing spondylitis.

This CDR3 is CASSLVEEAFF. The CDR3 coding sequence is TGTGCCAGCAGCTTAGTGGAGGAGGCTTTCTTT. This chain links TRBV11-2 with TRBJ1-1, with D unclear. Trimming left V 1 base short and J 11 bases short, with 8 bases between. In germline, CDR1 is SGHAT, CDR2 FQNNGV. This CDR3 contains 11 residues. The variable domain in full, with the rest retrieved from reference TRBV11-2 and TRBJ1-1, is EAGVAQSPRYKIIEKRQSVAFWCNPISGHATLYWYQQILGQGPKLLIQFQNNGVVDDSQLPKDRFSAERLKGVDSTLKIQPAKLEDSAVYLCASSLVEEAFFGQGTRLTVV.